Listed below are T cell receptor beta chains from one sample, sequenced in a study of regulatory T cells in long-lasting Graves disease. Each CDR3 protein is one row after TCRdb ran MiXCR on the multiplex PCR reads. Of about 470,000 distinct CDR3 sequences detected, around a fifth appear once; the ten largest clones hold roughly 7%. The source material was peripheral blood mononuclear cells (PBMCs), sampled when the disease was refractory, from a patient treated with antithyroid drugs. These receptors all stem from a female donor with Graves disease. Both conserved end residues are part of each CDR3. A D gene is named only where the DNA matches it firmly. For some rows the clone size is stated as once, few or many, or as a class when expanded; others skip it.

D gene,CDR3 length,J gene,clone size,V gene,CDR3 DNA,CDR3 protein
NA,13,TRBJ1-4,NA,TRBV27,TGTGCCAGCAGTCATAAGTGGGGTGAAAAACTGTTTTTT,CASSHKWGEKLFF
TRBD1,14,TRBJ1-1,many,TRBV11-2,TGTGCCAGCAGCTTGCCGACAGGGAAGGTTGAAGCTTTCTTT,CASSLPTGKVEAFF
NA,15,TRBJ1-3,many,TRBV10-3,TGTGCCATCAGTGCGGCAGGGAGCTCTGGAAACACCATATATTTT,CAISAAGSSGNTIYF
TRBD1,14,TRBJ1-2,NA,TRBV4-1,TGCGCCAGCAGCCCGCGACAGGGTCGGGATGGCTACACCTTC,CASSPRQGRDGYTF
TRBD1,16,TRBJ1-1,NA,TRBV4-1,TGCGCCAGCAGCCAAGATAGTCCAGGGGGCAACGGTGAAGCTTTCTTT,CASSQDSPGGNGEAFF
NA,14,TRBJ2-2,few,TRBV6-5,TGTGCCAGCAGTTATTCCGGGGGCACCGGGGAGCTGTTTTTT,CASSYSGGTGELFF
NA,14,TRBJ2-5,many,TRBV27,TGTGCCAGCAGCCCCCGGGGCGGTAAAGAGACCCAGTACTTC,CASSPRGGKETQYF
NA,15,TRBJ1-1,NA,TRBV4-1,TGCGCCAGCAGCCAAGGGGGAGCCCCGAACACTGAAGCTTTCTTT,CASSQGGAPNTEAFF
NA,14,TRBJ1-1,few,TRBV12-3/TRBV12-4,TGTGCCAGCAGTTTAGACAGGGCGAACACTGAAGCTCTCTTT,CASSLDRANTEALF
NA,17,TRBJ1-6,many,TRBV11-3,TGTGCCAGCAGCTTCGATACAGGACATTTTAAGAATTCACCCCTCCACTTT,CASSFDTGHFKNSPLHF
NA,13,TRBJ1-1,many,TRBV12-3/TRBV12-4,TGTGCCAGCACGGAACAGGAGAACACTGAAGCTTTCTTT,CASTEQENTEAFF
NA,16,TRBJ1-6,few,TRBV12-3/TRBV12-4,TGTGCCAGCACCGCGTGGAGGGGCGCGTATAATTCACCCCTCCACTTT,CASTAWRGAYNSPLHF
NA,15,TRBJ2-5,NA,TRBV27,TGTGCCAGCAGCCCCGGAGGGGGCGTATCGGAGACCCAGTACTTC,CASSPGGGVSETQYF
NA,13,TRBJ2-2,few,TRBV28,TGTGCCAGCCAGTTAGAGAACACCGGGGAGCTGTTTTTT,CASQLENTGELFF
NA,15,TRBJ1-2,many,TRBV7-9,TGTGCCAGCAGGGACAGCTCCAATCTCCGGGGCGGCTACACCTTC,CASRDSSNLRGGYTF
NA,17,TRBJ1-5,many,TRBV28,TGTGCCAGCAGCAGCCCGGGACACCAATTTAGCAATCAGCCCCAGCATTTT,CASSSPGHQFSNQPQHF
NA,13,TRBJ1-5,few,TRBV19,TGTGCCAGTAGTATAGCTAACGGTCAGCCCCAGCATTTT,CASSIANGQPQHF
NA,15,TRBJ2-7,few,TRBV6-5,TGTGCCAGCAGTTCCGGCCCGCGGGACTCCTACGAGCAGTACTTC,CASSSGPRDSYEQYF
TRBD2,18,TRBJ2-6,many,TRBV2,TGTGCCAGCAGTGAAGAGGGGACTAGCGGATCTGGGGCCAACGTCCTGACTTTC,CASSEEGTSGSGANVLTF
TRBD2,18,TRBJ2-3,NA,TRBV7-2,TGTGCCAGCAGCTTAGTTGGGACTAGCGGGGGTGGGTCGGATACGCAGTATTTT,CASSLVGTSGGGSDTQYF
TRBD1,17,TRBJ1-1,many,TRBV28,TGTGCCAGCAGTTTGCCAGGACAGGGGGCTCTATTTGATGAAGCTTTCTTT,CASSLPGQGALFDEAFF
TRBD1,13,TRBJ1-1,many,TRBV3-1,TGTGCCAGCAGCCAAAACAGGGGGGGGGGAGCTTTCTTT,CASSQNRGGGAFF
TRBD2,14,TRBJ2-5,few,TRBV6-9,TGTGCCAGCAGTTTCCAAGCGGGGAAAGAGACCCAGTACTTC,CASSFQAGKETQYF
TRBD1,14,TRBJ1-1,many,TRBV20-1,TGCAGTGCTAGAAAAACAGGGGGGAACACTGAAGCTTTCTTT,CSARKTGGNTEAFF
NA,14,TRBJ2-7,many,TRBV7-2,TGTGCCAGCAGATCCGGACGGACCTCCTACGAGCAGTACTTC,CASRSGRTSYEQYF
TRBD2,17,TRBJ2-7,NA,TRBV7-9,TGTGCCAGCAGCCCCGGGACTAGCGGGCGGGAGTTCGGCGAGCAGTACTTC,CASSPGTSGREFGEQYF
NA,15,TRBJ2-3,NA,TRBV28,TGTGCCAGCAGTTTCAGAGACTTTAGCACAGATACGCAGTATTTT,CASSFRDFSTDTQYF
TRBD2,15,TRBJ2-7,few,TRBV20-1,TGCAGTGCTTTAATAGCTAGCGGGGTATCCTACGAGCAGTACTTC,CSALIASGVSYEQYF
TRBD1,15,TRBJ2-5,NA,TRBV9,TGTGCCAGCAGCGCCCTACAGGGGGATCAAGAGACCCAGTACTTC,CASSALQGDQETQYF
TRBD2,16,TRBJ2-4,many,TRBV2,TGTGCCAGCAGCCTGGAAACTAGCGGGGGGGCAAACATTCAGTACTTC,CASSLETSGGANIQYF
NA,13,TRBJ1-4,NA,TRBV30,TGTGCCTGGAGACGGCCCGGGACTGAAAAACTGTTTTTT,CAWRRPGTEKLFF
NA,15,TRBJ1-4,many,TRBV12-3/TRBV12-4,TGTGCCAGCAGTTTACGGGGACCCCTTAGTGAAAAACTGTTTTTT,CASSLRGPLSEKLFF
NA,15,TRBJ2-4,few,TRBV3-1,TGTGCCAGCAGCCAAGATCCCTCCGGACGGAACATTCAGTACTTC,CASSQDPSGRNIQYF
NA,15,TRBJ1-5,NA,TRBV5-1,TGCGCCAGCAACTTGGTGGGGGCGGGCAATCAGCCCCAGCATTTT,CASNLVGAGNQPQHF
NA,13,TRBJ2-5,NA,TRBV7-7,TGTGCTAGCAGCTTCGGTACCAAAGAGACCCAGTACTTC,CASSFGTKETQYF